A selection of T cell receptor beta chains follows, all from one sample in a study of cytomegalovirus exposure and HLA in healthy donors. Generated by immunoSEQ multiplex PCR, the TCRdb table keeps only in-frame clones and is missing some. The table lists around 82,000 clones, 60% to 85% of them singletons. Specimen: PBMCs. These receptors were obtained from a male donor in good health and CMV-seropositive. CDR3s include the opening cysteine and the closing phenylalanine or tryptophan. The order of the fields is V gene, CDR3 protein.

v_gene: TRBV5-1; CDR3aa: CASSLGQEFYEQYF
v_gene: TRBV21-1; CDR3aa: CASSKDPGVDF
v_gene: TRBV7-6; CDR3aa: CASSPTGGVEAEAFF
v_gene: TRBV6-1; CDR3aa: CASHLMTGWYGYTF
v_gene: TRBV10-3; CDR3aa: CAISAGQGVNSPLHF
v_gene: TRBV27; CDR3aa: CASSRTGTLYEQYF
v_gene: TRBV23-1; CDR3aa: CASNRSRGCRGYTF
v_gene: TRBV5-5; CDR3aa: CASSLGGNSPEAFF
v_gene: TRBV6-5; CDR3aa: CASSYYGVDGYTF
v_gene: TRBV7-8; CDR3aa: CASSFGRRSVEQYF
v_gene: TRBV9; CDR3aa: CASSVEGGGETQYF
v_gene: TRBV28; CDR3aa: CASKAGAGGELFF
v_gene: TRBV2; CDR3aa: CASSVSIPTGNTIYF
v_gene: TRBV7-2; CDR3aa: CASSSSPGPYEQYF
v_gene: TRBV5-4; CDR3aa: CASTPTGSSYEQYF
v_gene: TRBV28; CDR3aa: CASSSGQGSVAYEQYF
v_gene: TRBV5-6; CDR3aa: CASSSTGITQYF
v_gene: TRBV5-1; CDR3aa: CASSPSGGGSPGDTQYF
v_gene: TRBV6-4; CDR3aa: CASSDRAGADYGYTF
v_gene: TRBV5-1; CDR3aa: CASVKGGTSGSWHEQFF
v_gene: TRBV7-2; CDR3aa: CASSFYTNQPQHF
v_gene: TRBV14; CDR3aa: CASSLGLAGDRDTQYF
v_gene: TRBV7-9; CDR3aa: CASSNREKVNTEAFF
v_gene: TRBV1; CDR3aa: CTSSYPPFYRVGEKLFF
v_gene: TRBV9; CDR3aa: CASSVEGQRDEQYF
v_gene: TRBV27; CDR3aa: CARDWTVQPQHF
v_gene: TRBV27; CDR3aa: CASSEGLALDEQFF
v_gene: TRBV7-2; CDR3aa: CASSLAQAGSSPLHF
v_gene: TRBV28; CDR3aa: CASSLEAGGRPQHF
v_gene: TRBV5-4; CDR3aa: CASSGSPGQSSYNEQFF
v_gene: TRBV11-2; CDR3aa: CASSPGPDYGYTF
v_gene: TRBV18; CDR3aa: CASSRLPGQRPSSGNTIYF